This TCR beta chain is from a study of T cells in Graves' hyperthyroidism and ophthalmopathy (dated by TCRdb to the late 2010s). Study-wide context: Peripheral blood samples were taken at the time of initial diagnosis, prior to any treatment. To identify distinguishing TCR V-J signatures, a discovery cohort of 95 to 100 patients was used, comprising roughly 45 with Graves' ophthalmopathy and 57 with stable Graves' hyperthyroidism. Prospective prediction of ophthalmopathy was tested in an independent validation cohort consisting of fewer than 20 hyperthyroidism patients and 15 or so patients who later progressed to ophthalmopathy. The 100 discovery patients were divided at random into training and test sets in a 7:3 ratio. The study also compared thyroid tissue and blood T-cell repertoires from 6 or 7 Graves' hyperthyroidism patients. After blood sampling, hyperthyroidism patients were treated with methimazole at a starting dose of 30 mg daily, and ophthalmopathy patients were treated with high-dose intravenous methylprednisolone. According to the paper, TCR Vbeta CDR3 sequencing was carried out on 120 to 150 peripheral blood samples, which came from some 41 ophthalmopathy, roughly 75 hyperthyroidism and approximately 17 progressor patients. What the study reported, not specific to this receptor: A model built on a 13 V-J signature distinguished ophthalmopathy from stable hyperthyroidism, reaching about 88% sensitivity and about 81% specificity in cross-validation and 80%/75% in testing. Sample size was not statistically predetermined, and blinding of investigators to group allocation was not performed. Most expanded thyroid clonotypes (frequency above 0.001) were also detected in blood, a finding suggesting that blood repertoires may reflect thyroid immune responses. In validation, progression to ophthalmopathy was predicted by the model with around 71% sensitivity and 72% to 85% specificity, a median of about 6 months before onset.

Stable Graves' hyperthyroidism was defined as no progression to ophthalmopathy during 18 months of follow-up. The hyperthyroidism patients were between 18 and 65 years old and newly diagnosed, with a disease duration of less than 2 months. Patients with uncontrolled infections, other autoimmune diseases, pregnancy or lactation were excluded. Diagnoses were established on the basis of clinical symptoms, serum thyroxine and TRAb, thyroid ultrasound, and orbital computed tomography. PBMCs were separated from 10 ml of fresh peripheral blood using Ficoll-Paque density gradient centrifugation. Total RNA was extracted with Trizol reagent, and quality was checked on an Agilent 2100 Bioanalyzer. TCR beta CDR3 regions were amplified from RNA transcripts. A first-round RT-PCR of the TCR CDR3 used the HTBI primer set with the Qiagen OneStep RT-PCR kit. Libraries were constructed in a second round of multiplex PCR, after which size selection and purification were performed. Libraries were sequenced paired-end with 100 bp reads on an Illumina HiSeq2000. Concerning the study's data processing: Raw data were processed with SOAPnuke, discarding reads with adapters, uncalled bases, mean Phred below 15, or no exact constant-primer or identifier match. High-quality paired reads were merged with COPE v1.2.5, and unique nucleotide sequences were defined as clonotypes. MiTCR v1.1 was used to align clonotypes to the IMGT TRBV, TRBD and TRBJ reference segments. The analysis was restricted to V-J combinations with a frequency above 0.0001, which together covered roughly 99% of the repertoires. The TCS score was defined as the ratio of F50 (clonal expansion) to E x V (chaos), calculated using BLOSUM62-based TCRdist between CDR3 peptides within each V-J. Welch's t-statistics and random forest reduced around 550 V-J features to roughly 13, which were used in a naive Bayes classifier (R e1071). TCRdb cleaned the public reads at Q25 with fastp, built clones with MiXCR and kept in-frame beta chains. CDR3 protein duplicates are merged, each entry listing the most common genes and DNA. TCRdb, not the authors, supplied the V and J calls. The sample table records a few hundred thousand distinct CDR3 sequences; approximately 20% of these occur just once. The top ten constitute about 48% of the sample.

Notes on this clonotype: The clone's antigen remains unknown. One base away there is no much larger clone; base qualities are not given.

The sequencing input was blood. The receptor's source is a man between 35 and 55 years old with Graves' hyperthyroidism.

The CDR3 has the sequence CASSQDGGQTGELFF. The base sequence is TGTGCCAGCAGCCAAGACGGGGGGCAGACCGGGGAGCTGTTTTTT. Recombination connected TRBV3-1 to TRBJ2-2; the best D guess is TRBD2, with 7 bases matching. The germline V gene (reference sequence) provides CDR1 LGHDT and CDR2 YNNKEL. V gives up 0 bases and J gives up 5 bases, and the segment between their germline ends measures 10 bases. Taken from cysteine to phenylalanine, the CDR3 has 15 residues. Here the CDR3 DNA is all that survives: 45 bases in frame from base 1.